This T cell receptor (beta chain) originates from a study of T-cell memory formation after mild COVID-19 listed by TCRdb under 2021. Regarding the research as a whole: TCR sequence clusters from the two donors were largely donor specific. Longitudinal TCRalpha and TCRbeta repertoire sequencing tracked T-cell clones expanding and contracting after mild COVID-19 in two donors. Two young, previously healthy adult volunteers made up the cohort, one male and one female.

On the study overall, not on this receptor specifically: Only a couple of mild cases were covered in the study, and larger cohorts including severe cases with pre-infection samples were considered necessary. Some responding clones were found in pre-infection memory, which suggests that pre-existing cross-reactive memory T cells took part in the SARS-CoV-2 response. Whether the second-wave clones peaking on day 37 were SARS-CoV-2 specific was not confirmed. Clones that contracted from day 15 to 85 showed balanced CD4/CD8 phenotypes, whereas a second wave of clones that expanded from day 15 to 37 leaned towards CD4+. Contracting CD4+ clones appeared mostly in the CM and EM memory subsets, whereas CD8+ clones were enriched in EMRA.

Ficoll-Paque density gradient centrifugation was the method used to isolate PBMCs. Regarding this clonotype: Its antigen is still unknown. Per-base qualities were not stored, and no clone one base away is much larger.

The sample was run on an Illumina NovaSeq 6000. TCRalpha and TCRbeta cDNA libraries were built by 5'RACE with constant-segment primers, adding sample barcodes and unique molecular identifiers. RNA was extracted from every sample with Trizol reagent. The libraries were amplified in two PCR steps, and the second step added a second sample barcode and Illumina TruSeq adapters. Libraries were sequenced on an Illumina NovaSeq with 2 x 150 bp paired-end reads. Turning to the authors' computational methods: The reads were demultiplexed and collapsed into UMI-guided consensus sequences using migec v1.2.7. Using mixcr v2.1.11, UMI consensuses were aligned to TRA and TRB V and J templates and then assembled into clonotypes. A clonotype was counted as expanded or contracted only when both edgeR and NoisET called the clonotype significant, with the noise models trained on biological replicates. For edgeR calls, a false discovery rate-adjusted p below 0.01 and a log2 fold-change threshold of 1 were applied. As an exploratory analysis of dynamics, max-normalized trajectories of the 1000 most abundant clonotypes were examined with PCA combined with hierarchical clustering. The CD4 or CD8 phenotype of responding clones was assigned using the separately sequenced CD4+ and CD8+ repertoires. TCRdb applied fastp at Q25 and MiXCR to the public reads, then kept only in-frame beta chains. Each entry is one CDR3 protein sequence, shown with its most common DNA and genes. The V and J calls were determined by TCRdb, not by the authors. Within this sample are about 290,000 distinct CDR3 sequences, with approximately 16% of them counted one time only. Together, the top ten hold around 23% of the sample.

V is clipped by 0 bases and J by 9 bases, and the sequence between their germline boundaries is 16 bases long. Including the terminal cysteine and phenylalanine, the CDR3 comprises 16 residues. CDR3 DNA is the only sequence kept; it has 48 bases, read in frame from the first base. CDR1 SGHRS and CDR2 YFSETQ are derived from the germline V gene. Sequences were obtained from PBMCs or a T cell subset sorted from them (not recorded which). The TCR sequence derives from a man between 18 and 35 years old who had mild COVID-19 (a few samples of this study predate the infection). The sample titles of this study are shuffled in the database, so cell type and time point are left out; the donor was told from shared clones. Rearrangement joined TRBV5-1 to TRBJ1-6; the D gene identity is not certain. The nucleotide sequence reads as follows: TGCGCCAGCAGCTTGGTTGCAGCCTCTAGTGGTTCACCCCTCCACTTT. Its amino acids are CASSLVAASSGSPLHF.